This entry lists 11 T cell receptor beta chains sequenced from one sample in a study of T-cell reconstitution after alpha-beta-depleted transplantation in children. Unique molecular identifiers were used in preparing the TCRbeta library. TCRdb independently ran MiXCR on the PCR reads; one entry per CDR3 protein. The table lists approximately 9,400 distinct CDR3 sequences, roughly 18% of them singletons. The sample was PBMCs, mostly from graft donor cells, taken 60 days after TCRalphabeta/CD19-depleted stem cell transplant. The receptors were sampled from a girl less than two years old who had a stem cell transplant for combined immunodeficiency, so the T cells may come from the graft donor.

This chain uses TRBV7-6 with TRBJ2-5, with D possibly matching TRBD1 (6 bases). Germline V lookup: CDR1 SGHVS, CDR2 FNYEAQ. V lost 5 bases, J lost 2 bases, and 18 bases lay in between. This CDR3 has 16 amino acids. This CDR3 is CASSPGLAGVQETQYF. As DNA, the CDR3 is TGTGCCAGCAGCCCGGGCCTCGCAGGGGTTCAAGAGACCCAGTACTTC.

V gene TRBV6-2 or TRBV6-3 combines with J gene TRBJ2-1; 12 positions match TRBD2. Germline-derived CDR1 and CDR2 are MNHEY and SVGEGT. Trimming cost V 7 bases and J 8 bases; bases outside gene matches: 12. CDR3 length: 16 amino acids. The CDR3 spells CASIPLGLAGGHEQFF. The CDR3 nucleotides read TGTGCCAGCATTCCTCTGGGGCTAGCGGGGGGGCATGAGCAGTTCTTC.

This clonotype occurred many times. This chain uses TRBV10-3 with TRBJ2-5, with unresolved D. V lost 11 bases and J lost 5, with 12 bases in between. Germline V gene data show CDR1 as ENHRY and CDR2 as SYGVKD. CDR3 length equals 11 residues. As DNA, the CDR3 is TGTGCCTCCGGGCTAGATGAGACCCAGTACTTC. It translates to CASGLDETQYF.

This clonotype was seen ten or more times. The chain recombines TRBV29-1 with TRBJ2-3; 7 bases match TRBD1. V gave up 7 bases and J gave up 4 bases; unmatched junction bases: 5. Germline CDR1 is SQVTM and CDR2 is ANQGSEA. This CDR3 is 12 amino acids long. Here the CDR3 DNA reads TGCAGCGGATCAGGGGGTGCAGATACGCAGTATTTT. Protein sequence: CSGSGGADTQYF.

This clonotype was counted many times. The chain is built from TRBV6-6 and TRBJ1-4; tentatively, D is TRBD1 (5 bases). The CDR3 spans 14 residues. Germline values: CDR1 MNHNY, CDR2 SVGAGI (reference sequence). The V end was cut by 2 bases, the J end by 4 bases, with 8 bases between. The CDR3 sequence is CASSYDSVNEKLFF. DNA of the CDR3: TGTGCCAGCAGTTACGACAGCGTTAATGAAAAACTGTTTTTT.

This clonotype was seen many times. This chain connects TRBV9 to TRBJ2-7, with D possibly matching TRBD1 (6 bases). V lost 3 bases to trimming and J lost 2 bases, with 15 bases between them. Per germline, CDR1 SGDLS and CDR2 YYNGEE. The CDR3 is made up of 15 amino acids. The CDR3 is CASSGVPGQTYEQYF. In DNA, the CDR3 is TGTGCCAGCAGCGGAGTCCCGGGACAAACCTACGAGCAGTACTTC.

This clonotype was observed a few times. The chain employs TRBV5-6 and TRBJ2-5, with TRBD2 matching 8 bases. This CDR3 has 15 amino acids. Germline assignment: CDR1 SGHDT and CDR2 YYEEEE. V lost 2 bases and J lost 5; bases outside the gene matches: 8. CDR3 sequence reads: CASSFGGAIRETQYF. The CDR3 nucleotides read TGTGCCAGCAGCTTCGGGGGGGCCATACGTGAGACCCAGTACTTC. The full variable domain, in which reference TRBV5-6 and TRBJ2-5 provide the parts outside the CDR3, is DAGVTQSPTHLIKTRGQQVTLRCSPKSGHDTVSWYQQALGQGPQFIFQYYEEEERQRGNFPDRFSGHQFPNYSSELNVNALLLGDSALYLCASSFGGAIRETQYFGPGTRLLVL.

The CDR3 sequence is CATSRTSGQTGTQYF. The CDR3 DNA is TGTGCCACCAGCAGGACATCGGGCCAAACGGGGACCCAGTACTTC. This chain connects TRBV15 to TRBJ2-5; D unresolved. The CDR3 has 15 amino acids. Germline V gene sequence: CDR1 LNHNV, CDR2 YYDKDF (reference sequence). Trimming left V 3 bases short and J 7 bases short, with 18 bases between.

This clonotype has just a few counts. This sequence joins TRBV7-8 and TRBJ2-3, with D maybe TRBD2 (6 bases). V gave up 6 bases and J gave up 2 bases, with 15 bases separating them. This CDR3 region has 15 residues. Germline V gene lookup returns CDR1 SGHVS and CDR2 FQNEAQ. CDR3 bases: TGTGCCAGCAGTTACCTAGCGTCTCCCACAGATACGCAGTATTTT. Its translation: CASSYLASPTDTQYF.

The J gene is TRBJ2-7, the V gene TRBV14; TRBD1 might be the D (5 bases). Germline V gene lookup returns CDR1 SGHDN and CDR2 FVKESK. V lost 4 bases and J 5 bases, leaving 12 bases between the germline ends. This CDR3 is built from 13 residues. CDR3 DNA: TGTGCCAGCAGCCCCAGGGTCCGGCACGAGCAGTACTTC. This encodes CASSPRVRHEQYF.

In nucleotides, the CDR3 is TGTGCCAGCAGCTTAGCGATACCAGGGGACACTAACTATGGCTACACCTTC. Its protein is CASSLAIPGDTNYGYTF. The gene calls are TRBV7-8 and TRBJ1-2; D might be TRBD1 (6 bases). The CDR3 has 17 amino acids. Trimming took 0 bases from V and 0 from J, leaving 14 bases between them. Germline V gives CDR1 SGHVS, CDR2 FQNEAQ.